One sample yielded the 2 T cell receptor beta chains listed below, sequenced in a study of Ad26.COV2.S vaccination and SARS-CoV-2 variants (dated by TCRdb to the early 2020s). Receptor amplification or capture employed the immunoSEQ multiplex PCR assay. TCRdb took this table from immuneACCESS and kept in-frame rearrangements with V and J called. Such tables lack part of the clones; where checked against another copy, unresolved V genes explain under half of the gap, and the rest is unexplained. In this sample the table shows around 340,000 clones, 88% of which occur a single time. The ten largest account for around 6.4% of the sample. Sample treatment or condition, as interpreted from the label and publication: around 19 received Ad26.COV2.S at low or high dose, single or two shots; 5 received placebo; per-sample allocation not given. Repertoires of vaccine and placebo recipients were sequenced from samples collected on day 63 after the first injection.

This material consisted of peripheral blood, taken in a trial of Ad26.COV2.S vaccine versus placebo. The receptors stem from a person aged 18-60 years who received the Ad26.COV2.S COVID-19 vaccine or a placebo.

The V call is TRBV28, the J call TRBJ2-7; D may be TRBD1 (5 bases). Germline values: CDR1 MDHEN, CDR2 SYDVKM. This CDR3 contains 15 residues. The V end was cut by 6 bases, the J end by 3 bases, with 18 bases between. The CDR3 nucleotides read TGTGCCAGCAGCCTCCAGGGTTCAGCCTACTACGAGCAGTACTTC. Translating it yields CASSLQGSAYYEQYF. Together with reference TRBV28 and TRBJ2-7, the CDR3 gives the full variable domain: DVKVTQSSRYLVKRTGEKVFLECVQDMDHENMFWYRQDPGLGLRLIYFSYDVKMKEKGDIPEGYSVSREKKERFSLILESASTNQTSMYLCASSLQGSAYYEQYFGPGTRLTVT.

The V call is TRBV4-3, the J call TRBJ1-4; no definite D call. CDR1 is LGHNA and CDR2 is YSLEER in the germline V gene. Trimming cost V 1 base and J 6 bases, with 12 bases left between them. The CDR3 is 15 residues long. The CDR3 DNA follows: TGCGCCAGCAGCCAAGCGCCCCTCCGGGATGAAAAACTGTTTTTT. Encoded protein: CASSQAPLRDEKLFF.